This TCR beta chain was obtained from a study of neoadjuvant anti-PD-1 for oral cavity cancer. Described time point: after neoadjuvant nivolumab, at surgical resection. Produced via immunoSEQ multiplex PCR; TCRdb's table is partial and in-frame only. The sample has 35,000 to 50,000 clones; 77% are singletons. The receptor was isolated from a person aged 35-79 years with oral cavity squamous cell carcinoma. Sequencing was performed on PBMCs, taken after nivolumab (anti-PD-1) treatment.

This CDR3 is CASSFTLAANTGELFF. The CDR3 DNA follows: TGTGCCAGCAGCTTTACACTAGCGGCGAACACCGGGGAGCTGTTTTTT. V usage is TRBV5-5 and J usage is TRBJ2-2, with 8 bases identical to TRBD2. Germline V lookup: CDR1 SGHKS, CDR2 YYEKEE (reference sequence). With 2 bases clipped from V and 0 bases from J, the junction kept 3 bases outside the gene matches. The CDR3 totals 16 residues.